This T cell receptor (beta chain) originates from a study of cytomegalovirus exposure and HLA in healthy donors. Background on the study: Early release data held some 79 million unique TCRs from HLA-typed donors. Study-wide findings and caveats: When a later analysis was performed, an Asian-associated ancestry cluster reportedly had fewer N-insertions than the approximately 690-donor mean. Looking again later, the authors saw that most CMV-associated TCR beta chains seemed HLA-restricted. Reported performance of the classifier showed diagnosis of cytomegalovirus status with high specificity and sensitivity.

About this clone: Its antigen remains unidentified.

Per the germline V gene, CDR1 is MDHEN and CDR2 is SYDVKM. V lost 7 bases to trimming and J lost 4 bases, with 16 bases between them. The CDR3 loop spans 14 amino acids. With 60 Vbeta and 13 Jbeta primers, the PCR was carried out. Using immunoSEQ multiplex PCR, the repertoire was profiled, and TCRdb retains in-frame clones only, with some absent. The sample comprises more than 95,000 clones, 70% to 75% of which are singletons, and about 1.6% rests with the top ten. The sample comprised PBMCs. The chain uses TRBV28 and TRBJ1-2; D possibly corresponds to TRBD1 (6 bases). The clonotype comes from a young woman in good health and CMV-seronegative. The CDR3 region is CASNQGGAGYGYTF. CDR3 nucleotides: TGTGCCAGCAACCAAGGGGGGGCTGGCTATGGCTACACCTTC.